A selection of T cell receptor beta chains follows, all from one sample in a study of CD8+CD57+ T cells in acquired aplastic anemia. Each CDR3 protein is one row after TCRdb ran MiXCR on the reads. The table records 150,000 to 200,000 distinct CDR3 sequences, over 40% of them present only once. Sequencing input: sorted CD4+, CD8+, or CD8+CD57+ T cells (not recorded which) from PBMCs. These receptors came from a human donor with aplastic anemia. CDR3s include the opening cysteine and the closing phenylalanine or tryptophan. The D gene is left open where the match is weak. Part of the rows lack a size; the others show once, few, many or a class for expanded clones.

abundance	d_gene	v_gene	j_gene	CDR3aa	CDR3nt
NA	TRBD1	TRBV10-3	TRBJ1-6	CAMRDRGNSPLHF	TGTGCCATGAGAGACAGGGGGAATTCACCCCTCCACTTT
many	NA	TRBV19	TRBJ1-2	CASWRGNYGYTF	TGTGCCAGTTGGCGAGGGAACTATGGCTACACCTTC
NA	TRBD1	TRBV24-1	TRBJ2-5	CATGTGGGTQYF	TGTGCCACCGGGACAGGGGGCGGGACCCAGTACTTC
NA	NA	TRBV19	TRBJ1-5	CASGAQPQHF	TGTGCTTCAGGGGCTCAGCCCCAGCATTTT
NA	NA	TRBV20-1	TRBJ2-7	CSAGEGDSEQYF	TGCAGTGCTGGCGAGGGAGACAGCGAGCAGTACTTC
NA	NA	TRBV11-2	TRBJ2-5	CASSASTVQETQYF	TGTGCCAGCAGCGCCTCGACAGTCCAAGAGACCCAGTACTTC
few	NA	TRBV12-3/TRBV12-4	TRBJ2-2	CAIPTGRKPTGELFF	TGTGCCATCCCGACAGGCAGGAAACCTACCGGGGAGCTGTTTTTT
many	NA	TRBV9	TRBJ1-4	CASSVGHRGQEKLFF	TGTGCCAGCAGCGTAGGACACCGGGGCCAGGAAAAACTGTTTTTT
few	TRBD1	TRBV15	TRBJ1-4	CATSGRQGTEKLFF	TGTGCCACCAGCGGCCGACAGGGGACTGAAAAACTGTTTTTT
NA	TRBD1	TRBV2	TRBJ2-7	CASRLTGVSEQYF	TGTGCCAGCAGGCTGACAGGGGTGAGCGAGCAGTACTTC
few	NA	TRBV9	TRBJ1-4	CASSPRTATNEKLFF	TGTGCCAGCAGCCCCCGGACAGCAACTAATGAAAAACTGTTTTTT
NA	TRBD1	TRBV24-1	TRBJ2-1	CATSDLTGTGDNEQFF	TGTGCCACCAGTGATTTGACCGGGACAGGGGACAATGAGCAGTTCTTC
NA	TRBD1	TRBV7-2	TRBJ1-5	CASSIRQGSNQPQHF	TGTGCCAGCAGCATCCGACAGGGGAGCAATCAGCCCCAGCATTTT
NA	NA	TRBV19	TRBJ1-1	CASSAWGVGMMNTEAFF	TGTGCCAGTAGTGCCTGGGGGGTCGGAATGATGAACACTGAAGCTTTCTTT
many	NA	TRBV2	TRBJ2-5	CASTPQETQYF	TGTGCCAGCACCCCCCAAGAGACCCAGTACTTC
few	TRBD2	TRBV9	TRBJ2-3	CASSQRTSGRGDTQYF	TGTGCCAGCAGCCAAAGGACTAGCGGGAGAGGAGATACGCAGTATTTT
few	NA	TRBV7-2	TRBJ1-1	CASSSWPNTEAFF	TGTGCCAGCAGCTCTTGGCCGAACACTGAAGCTTTCTTT
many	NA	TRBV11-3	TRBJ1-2	CASSSPTNYGYTF	TGTGCCAGCAGCTCCCCAACTAACTATGGCTACACCTTC
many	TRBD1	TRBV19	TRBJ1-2	CASGRDRDGYTF	TGTGCCAGTGGGCGGGACAGAGATGGCTACACCTTC
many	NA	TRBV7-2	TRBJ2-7	CASGRDTFSYEQYF	TGTGCCAGCGGCCGGGACACTTTCTCCTACGAGCAGTACTTC
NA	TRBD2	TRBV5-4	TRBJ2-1	CASSLGGGGVYNEQFF	TGTGCCAGCAGCTTGGGGGGCGGGGGGGTTTACAATGAGCAGTTCTTC
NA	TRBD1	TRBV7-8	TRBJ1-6	CASSMTQGGSPLHF	TGTGCCAGCAGCATGACACAGGGGGGTTCACCCCTCCACTTT
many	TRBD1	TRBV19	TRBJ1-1	CASSRQGGGAFF	TGTGCCAGTAGTAGACAGGGAGGGGGCGCTTTCTTT
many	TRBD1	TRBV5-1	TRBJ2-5	CASSPTTGGDQETQYF	TGCGCCAGCAGCCCAACCACAGGGGGCGATCAAGAGACCCAGTACTTC
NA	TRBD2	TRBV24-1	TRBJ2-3	CATSDGGLESTDTQYF	TGTGCCACCAGTGACGGGGGGTTAGAAAGCACAGATACGCAGTATTTT
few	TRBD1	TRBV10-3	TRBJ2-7	CAIRPGQQSTYEQYF	TGTGCCATCAGACCGGGACAGCAATCAACCTACGAGCAGTACTTC
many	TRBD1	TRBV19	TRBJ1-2	CASSKGQAGYGYTF	TGTGCCAGTAGTAAGGGACAGGCGGGCTATGGCTACACCTTC
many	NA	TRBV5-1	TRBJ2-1	CASSLEGSHNEQFF	TGCGCCAGCAGCTTGGAGGGTAGTCACAATGAGCAGTTCTTC
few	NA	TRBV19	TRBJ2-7	CASSIGRELTYEQYF	TGTGCCAGTAGTATCGGCAGGGAGTTAACCTACGAGCAGTACTTC
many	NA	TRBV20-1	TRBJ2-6	CSARGGASSGANVLTF	TGCAGTGCGAGAGGGGGTGCTAGCTCTGGGGCCAACGTCCTGACTTTC
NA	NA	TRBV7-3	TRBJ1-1	CASSIKGGTEAFF	TGTGCCAGTAGTATAAAGGGGGGCACTGAAGCTTTCTTT
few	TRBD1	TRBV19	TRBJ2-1	CASGTGTSSNEQFF	TGTGCCAGCGGGACAGGGACTTCTTCCAATGAGCAGTTCTTC
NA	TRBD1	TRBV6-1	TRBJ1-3	CASLREGTGFSGNTIYF	TGTGCCAGCCTAAGGGAGGGGACAGGCTTCTCTGGAAACACCATATATTTT
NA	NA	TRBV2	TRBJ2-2	CASSALAGTGELFF	TGTGCCAGCAGTGCATTAGCCGGCACCGGGGAGCTGTTTTTT
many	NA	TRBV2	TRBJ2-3	CASNPSKDTQYF	TGTGCCAGCAATCCAAGTAAAGATACGCAGTATTTT
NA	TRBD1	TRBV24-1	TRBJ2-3	CATSAKPRTGGDTQYF	TGTGCCACCAGTGCCAAACCTCGGACAGGGGGCGATACGCAGTATTTT
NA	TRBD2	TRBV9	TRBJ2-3	CASSVAPLGLAGTDTQYF	TGTGCCAGCAGCGTAGCCCCCCTCGGACTAGCGGGCACAGATACGCAGTATTTT
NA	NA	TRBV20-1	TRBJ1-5	CSARELGSWQPQHF	TGCAGTGCTAGAGAGTTAGGATCTTGGCAGCCCCAGCATTTT
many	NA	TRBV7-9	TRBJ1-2	CASSLALLAGAVTF	TGTGCCAGCAGCTTAGCGCTGTTGGCAGGGGCCGTGACCTTC
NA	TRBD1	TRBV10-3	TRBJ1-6	CATSPGTGVFSPLHF	TGTGCCACCAGTCCAGGGACAGGAGTATTTTCACCCCTCCACTTT
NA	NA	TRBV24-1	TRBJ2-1	CATSDLKGGSYNEQFF	TGTGCCACCAGTGACTTGAAGGGCGGATCCTACAATGAGCAGTTCTTC
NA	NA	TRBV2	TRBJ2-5	CASKESQYF	TGTGCCAGCAAAGAGAGTCAGTACTTC
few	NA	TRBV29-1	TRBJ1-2	CSYQRGLSLYGYTF	TGCAGTTACCAGAGGGGCCTAAGCCTCTATGGCTACACCTTC
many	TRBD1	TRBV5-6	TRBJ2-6	CASSSTGVGANVLTF	TGTGCCAGCAGTAGTACAGGGGTTGGGGCCAACGTCCTGACTTTC
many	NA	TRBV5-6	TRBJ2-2	CASSFWSGELFF	TGTGCCAGCAGCTTTTGGTCCGGGGAGCTGTTTTTT
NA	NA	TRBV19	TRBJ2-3	CASSADINTDTQYF	TGTGCCAGCAGTGCGGACATTAACACAGATACGCAGTATTTT
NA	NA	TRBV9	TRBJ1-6	CASSDARHDYNSPLHF	TGTGCCAGCAGCGACGCACGACATGACTATAATTCACCCCTCCACTTT
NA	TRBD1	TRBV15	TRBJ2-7	CATSRGGTGVEQYF	TGTGCCACCAGCAGAGGCGGGACAGGGGTTGAGCAGTACTTC
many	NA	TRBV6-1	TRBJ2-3	CASRWEANTDTQYF	TGTGCCAGCAGGTGGGAAGCGAACACAGATACGCAGTATTTT
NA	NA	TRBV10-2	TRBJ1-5	CASSESVVISNQPQHF	TGCGCCAGCAGTGAGTCGGTGGTCATTAGCAATCAGCCCCAGCATTTT
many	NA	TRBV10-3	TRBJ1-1	CAISESSSRGGTEAFF	TGTGCCATCAGTGAGTCGAGCTCCAGGGGTGGGACTGAAGCTTTCTTT
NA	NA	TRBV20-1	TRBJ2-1	CSARSTLSSYNEQFF	TGCAGTGCTAGATCTACACTGAGCTCCTACAATGAGCAGTTCTTC
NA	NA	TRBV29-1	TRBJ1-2	CSLQGGDYGYTF	TGCAGCTTGCAGGGAGGGGACTATGGCTACACCTTC
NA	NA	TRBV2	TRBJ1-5	CASSVQSNQPQHF	TGTGCCAGCAGTGTCCAAAGCAATCAGCCCCAGCATTTT
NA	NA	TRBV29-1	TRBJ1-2	CSVGGVKDYGYTF	TGCAGCGTGGGCGGGGTTAAGGACTATGGCTACACCTTC
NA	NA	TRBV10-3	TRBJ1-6	CAISPQENNSPLHF	TGTGCCATCAGTCCTCAGGAGAATAATTCACCCCTCCACTTT
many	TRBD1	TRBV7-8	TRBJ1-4	CASSLTGGLGGKLFF	TGTGCCAGCAGCTTGACAGGGGGTCTAGGGGGAAAACTGTTTTTT
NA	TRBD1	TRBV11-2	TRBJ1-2	CASSLVAAGGADLYGYTF	TGTGCCAGCAGCTTAGTCGCGGCAGGGGGGGCCGATCTCTATGGCTACACCTTC
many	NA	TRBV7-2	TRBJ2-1	CASRVEGSYNEQFF	TGTGCCAGCAGAGTCGAGGGTTCCTACAATGAGCAGTTCTTC